This T cell receptor (beta chain) was recorded in a study of CD8 T cells in ankylosing spondylitis. Study conclusions and caveats: The study identified a TCR beta motif of fewer than 10 highly homologous variants that appeared characteristic of ankylosing spondylitis blood. Some motif variants were previously reported in reactive arthritis synovial fluid and blood.

Quantitative 5'-RACE with molecular barcodes produced the TCR beta libraries. TCRdb recomputed calls from the 5' RACE reads with MiXCR, one row per CDR3 protein. Here the sample spans approximately 150,000 distinct CDR3 sequences, roughly 31% being singletons. Germline V gene data show CDR1 as DFQATT and CDR2 as SNEGSKA (reference sequence). Between the trimmed V and J ends, which lost 5 bases and 1 base, there was a span of 14 bases. There are 14 residues in the CDR3. About this clonotype: Its antigen is currently unknown.

J is TRBJ1-1 and V is TRBV20-1, with a possible D match to TRBD1 (6 bases). Source material: synovial fluid, either unsorted or a sorted T cell fraction (not recorded which). The origin of this receptor is a male donor with ankylosing spondylitis. The CDR3 DNA follows: TGCAGTGCTTACACAGGGCGGGGGAACACTGAAGCTTTCTTT. Translating gives CSAYTGRGNTEAFF.